The sequence of this T cell receptor beta chain was determined in a study of cytomegalovirus exposure and HLA in healthy donors (dated 2017 in TCRdb). The study in broad terms: According to an earlier analysis of 587 of the donors, about 179 million T cells yielded 117 million unique TCR beta sequences and 276 Gb of sequence data. A later analysis re-examined previously published TCR beta repertoires from hundreds of donors and added high-resolution HLA genotyping to investigate patterns of TCR occurrence. Among 398 genotyped donors of the cohort, an average of around 250,000 unique TCR beta nucleotide sequences was sequenced per donor, of which about 19% were non-productive. Roughly 5 DR-DQ haplotypes were handled as single units for association and clustering, since linkage in the cohort was strong. HLA typing covered class I and class II loci at four-digit resolution. Rather than drawing on any new phenotypic data, the later analysis identified candidate immune exposures from TCR beta sequences and the way those sequences occurred across donors. The T cell repertoires of 700 or so subjects were profiled by immunosequencing and related to cytomegalovirus serostatus. To decide whether each TCR beta V gene segment behaved as functional or pseudogenic, an earlier analysis of 587 of the donors relied on high-throughput TCR beta sequencing. High-throughput TCR immunosequencing, statistical association of individual TCRs with disease status, and machine learning were combined to predict cytomegalovirus infection status. Roughly 300 gigabases of sequencing data and about 92 million unique TCR sequences made up an early release that covered roughly 670 HLA-typed donors. Among the roughly 410 genotyped donors, around 81% belonged to the genetic ancestry cluster associated with self-reported Caucasian donors. A separate validation cohort of 100 to 150 different subjects was used in addition to the 666-subject first cohort. Typing coverage differed by locus: A, B, C, DRB1 and DQB1 were typed in roughly 620-630 donors, DQA1 in around 500, DPA1 in around 610, and DPB1 in roughly 470. All discovery cohort repertoires had been generated on a single sequencing platform. The study aimed to test whether cataloging public T cell receptors could reveal signatures of past pathogen exposure. A later genetic analysis used genome-wide SNP genotypes for about three fifths of the 666 donors, treating that subset as a discovery cohort. Donor age, sex, ethnicity and CMV serostatus were collected together with the repertoire data. What the study reported, not specific to this receptor: The authors suggested that the approach could potentially be extended to other disease states and immunological phenotypes. The classifier was reported to diagnose cytomegalovirus status with high specificity and sensitivity in both the original cohort and the validation cohort. A later analysis found that HLA-associated TCR beta chains were more clonally expanded and had lower generation probabilities than equally common non-associated chains. According to a later analysis, TCR association rates differed among HLA loci, with DRB1 alleles showing the most associated TCRs and HLA-C alleles showing the fewest. Because counts were too low, around 18 rarely observed V segments, including chromosome 9 orphons, were left out of the earlier analysis of some 640 of the donors. Linkage disequilibrium might explain the correlated functional status among segregating V segments, but an unknown experimental factor could not be excluded. When HLA alleles, especially DR and DQ, strongly co-occurred, TCR associations were difficult to assign to individual alleles. Because the 87-base-pair reads could not distinguish some IMGT-functional V segments, including TRBV6-2 and TRBV6-3, those segments were excluded. A later genetic analysis reported fewer N-insertions in productive TCRs among donors in an Asian-associated ancestry cluster than the roughly 650-donor mean. The presence/absence analyses assumed that sequencing depth was roughly uniform across donors, and that assumption may not be true. A cluster of highly shared sequence variants was judged likely to represent a technical artifact of the sequencing pipeline. V-gene and J-gene trimming of TCR beta chains was associated with a missense DCLRE1C variant in a later genetic analysis, and the association was replicated in an independent cohort. The study gave a list of around 170 TCR beta chains associated with cytomegalovirus. In vitro tests confirmed that a few of the cytomegalovirus-associated TCR beta chains recognize cytomegalovirus antigens. CMV serostatus was the only immune exposure information available for the cohort. Because HLA typing was unavailable for some donors at each locus, only the typed subset was used in association tests. Most TCR sequences were seen in very few donors, while some public TCRs were found in many individuals. A later analysis found that most CMV-associated TCR beta chains appeared HLA-restricted, with HLA associations seemingly driven largely by CMV exposure. Broadly in line with IMGT annotations, most TCR beta V segments showed up in productive rearrangements about 87% or about 30% of the time in an earlier analysis of several hundred of the donors. In a later analysis, around 17,000 TCR beta sequences were associated with specific HLA alleles at a false discovery rate of 0.05. The cohort was sequenced for TCR beta chains only, and without alpha or paired-chain data the features that could be detected were limited. A further reported finding was that TCR beta sequences accurately predicted the HLA-A and HLA-B alleles for most subjects in the first cohort. In a later analysis, several top co-occurrence clusters were reported to appear linked to parvovirus B19, influenza, CMV and Epstein-Barr virus.

Receptor amplification or capture employed the immunoSEQ multiplex PCR assay. For the multiplex PCR, a mixture combining 60 forward primers for TCR Vbeta segments and 13 reverse primers for TCR Jbeta segments was used. A multiplex PCR assay on genomic DNA amplified the CDR3 region of rearranged TCR beta genes. Amplified TCR beta libraries were sequenced as 87-base-pair reads on the Illumina HiSeq System. Per the original workflow: A later analysis tallied 80 million to 95 million unique TCR beta chains across the 666 repertoires, and around 9.9 million of those chains were shared by two or more donors. Raw reads were error-corrected and collapsed into unique sequences with a nearest-neighbor algorithm that merged closely related sequences to remove PCR and sequencing errors. Alignment of CDR3 sequences to IMGT reference sequences was used to assign V, D and J gene segments. For a sequence to be retained, at least a six-nucleotide match to both a V gene segment and a J gene segment was required. A rearrangement was called productive if the CDR3 had no stop codons and remained in frame with V and J, and every other rearrangement was called non-productive. CDR3 was defined according to IMGT convention as the region running from the second conserved V-encoded cysteine to the conserved J-encoded phenylalanine. In an earlier analysis of roughly 610 of the donors, sequences lacking an unambiguous match to a single V gene segment were excluded. In an earlier analysis of approximately 550 of the donors, V segments were called functional above 56.7% productive rearrangements and were called segregating when the between-donor standard deviation exceeded 5%. A statistical classification framework was built to diagnose cytomegalovirus status from the catalog of TCR beta chain sequences. In a later analysis, TCR nucleotide sequences were compared against IMGT/GENE-DB human TR gene sequences so that V and J genes could be assigned. In a later analysis, CDR3 sequences and most-parsimonious VDJ recombination scenarios were assigned using the TCRdist pipeline. In a later analysis, each TCR beta chain was defined by its CDR3 amino acid sequence together with its V-gene family, and reads lacking a unique V-gene family were excluded. A later analysis removed 592 highly shared, low-generation-probability nucleotide sequences to deal with suspected cross-contamination and a sequencing artifact. In a later analysis, a clonal expansion index was calculated for each public chain from normalized within-repertoire ranks of inferred template counts. Generation probabilities in a later analysis came from a VDJ recombination model fitted to out-of-frame rearrangements, and those results were checked against IGoR. A later analysis scored TCR-TCR, TCR-HLA and TCR-CMV co-occurrence with hypergeometric tests, applying a repertoire-size bias correction to TCR pairs. In a later analysis, false discovery rates were estimated by permuting HLA or CMV assignments 20 times. In a later analysis, co-occurring TCRs were grouped using DBSCAN, with TCRdist sequence similarity added in when clustering inside HLA-allele-positive subsets. For co-occurrence clustering, repertoires with fewer than 30,000 or more than 120,000 public chains were excluded, along with about five repertoires with anomalous nucleotide sharing. TCRdb retrieved this table from immuneACCESS and kept in-frame rearrangements only. Not all clones are present; in checked studies, unresolved V genes account for under half, and no reason is known for the remainder. The V and J calls and the clone size are those of that table, but D and trimming were determined from the DNA. The sample contains about 98,000 clones, around 68% of them found a single time. The ten largest clones take up 2% to 3% of the sample.

V loses 0 bases, J loses 5 bases, and the germline ends lie 21 bases apart. CDR1 and CDR2 (SGDLS, YYNGEE) derive from the germline V gene. The CDR3 has 18 amino acids, counting the end cysteine and phenylalanine. Kept here is only the CDR3 DNA, which spans 54 bases and is read in frame from base 1. The cohort comprised more than 550 healthy bone marrow donors. At the time of sampling, every cohort member was nominally healthy, though immune exposures that went unrecorded were likely present. The donor tested CMV seronegative, placing the donor among the 350 to 400 seronegative members of the cohort. A peripheral blood sample was provided by each donor, and peripheral blood mononuclear cells were used for TCR beta sequencing. The Qiagen DNeasy Blood Extraction Kit was used to extract genomic DNA from the blood cell samples. This clone showed up just a few times. There is no known antigen for this receptor. No much larger clone is present one base from it, and per-base qualities are unavailable.

This receptor chain uses TRBV9 and TRBJ2-1, and perhaps TRBD1 as D gene, on 6 matching bases. Sequencing was performed on PBMCs. The clonotype was recovered from a middle-aged man in good health and CMV-seronegative. The DNA is as follows: TGTGCCAGCAGCGTAGGATCCCCCGGGACACTAGGGGACAATGAGCAGTTCTTC. Its translation reads: CASSVGSPGTLGDNEQFF.